This is a list of T cell receptor beta chains from one sample in a study of shared clonotypes between healthy human individuals. Assay used: immunoSEQ multiplex PCR; TCRdb lists only in-frame clones, some missing. The sample shows 2 million to 3 million clones, under 95% of them seen only once. Sequencing was carried out using naive CD4+ T cells from PBMCs. The receptors were gathered from a man aged 18 to 29 in good health. Some clones in this sample may be carry-over from other donors' samples. Each CDR3 is given with its conserved first and last residue. D genes are given only for firm matches. The size entry is marked missing in some rows and otherwise reads once, few, many or a size class.

once,TRBV6-6,TRBJ1-1,TRBD1,CASWGTGNTEAFF,TGTGCCAGCTGGGGGACAGGGAACACTGAAGCTTTCTTT
NA,TRBV7-2,TRBJ2-5,TRBD2,CASSRGAGVETQYF,TGTGCCAGCAGCAGGGGAGCGGGAGTTGAGACCCAGTACTTC
NA,TRBV7-9,TRBJ2-5,TRBD1,CASSSPRGRSGQETQYF,TGTGCCAGCAGCTCCCCCAGGGGGCGAAGCGGGCAAGAGACCCAGTACTTC
NA,TRBV6-4,TRBJ2-2,NA,CASSPDRTNTGELFF,TGTGCCAGCAGCCCCGACAGGACGAACACCGGGGAGCTGTTTTTT
NA,TRBV19,TRBJ2-2,TRBD1,CASSTGTGSTGELFF,TGTGCCAGTAGTACCGGGACAGGGAGCACCGGGGAGCTGTTTTTT
NA,TRBV7-9,TRBJ2-2,NA,CASSPIDTGELFF,TGTGCCAGCAGCCCCATCGACACCGGGGAGCTGTTTTTT
NA,TRBV6-6,TRBJ1-4,TRBD1,CASIKRQGSEKLFF,TGTGCCAGCATCAAACGACAGGGTTCCGAAAAACTGTTTTTT
NA,TRBV11-1,TRBJ2-7,TRBD2,CASSRTSGRYEQYF,TGTGCCAGCAGCCGGACTAGCGGGAGGTACGAGCAGTACTTC
NA,TRBV7-3,TRBJ2-1,NA,CASSSMRSFTGEQFF,TGTGCCAGCAGCTCAATGCGGAGTTTTACTGGTGAGCAGTTCTTC
NA,TRBV2,TRBJ2-3,NA,CASRLRILAEDTQYF,TGTGCCAGCAGACTCCGTATATTGGCGGAAGATACGCAGTATTTT
NA,TRBV4-2,TRBJ2-7,NA,CASSQPGVPSYEQYF,TGTGCCAGCAGCCAACCGGGAGTTCCCTCCTACGAGCAGTACTTC
NA,TRBV5-6,TRBJ2-3,NA,CASSFGPSTDTQYF,TGTGCCAGCAGCTTCGGCCCCAGCACAGATACGCAGTATTTT
NA,TRBV29-1,TRBJ2-3,TRBD1,CSAQGVSDTQYF,TGCAGCGCCCAGGGGGTGTCAGATACGCAGTATTTT
NA,TRBV6-6,TRBJ1-2,NA,CASRPGGEHYGYTF,TGTGCCAGCAGACCGGGAGGGGAGCACTATGGCTACACCTTC
NA,TRBV29-1,TRBJ1-2,NA,CSVSDEGNYGYTF,TGCAGCGTCTCGGATGAGGGAAACTATGGCTACACCTTC
NA,TRBV28,TRBJ2-4,NA,CASSPGALAKNIQYF,TGTGCCAGCAGTCCGGGGGCTTTAGCCAAAAACATTCAGTACTTC
NA,TRBV5-5,TRBJ2-5,NA,CASSPRDLKETQYF,TGTGCCAGCAGCCCCCGGGACCTTAAAGAGACCCAGTACTTC
NA,TRBV6-1,TRBJ1-1,NA,CASTTGTEAFF,TGTGCCAGCACCACTGGGACTGAAGCTTTCTTT
NA,TRBV5-4,TRBJ2-2,TRBD2,CASSLQRENTGELFF,TGTGCCAGCAGCTTGCAGCGGGAGAACACCGGGGAGCTGTTTTTT
NA,TRBV28,TRBJ2-5,NA,CASSPHGTPGETQYF,TGTGCCAGCAGTCCCCACGGGACTCCCGGGGAGACCCAGTACTTC
NA,TRBV6-1,TRBJ2-1,NA,CASSEEVGQFF,TGTGCCAGCAGTGAAGAGGTAGGGCAGTTCTTC
once,TRBV7-9,TRBJ1-2,NA,CASSLGGRGHGYTF,TGTGCCAGCAGCTTAGGTGGGAGGGGTCATGGCTACACCTTC
NA,TRBV13,TRBJ2-5,TRBD2,CASSQWTSGSQETQYF,TGTGCCAGCAGCCAATGGACTAGCGGGAGCCAAGAGACCCAGTACTTC
NA,TRBV5-4,TRBJ2-1,TRBD2,CASSQGLAAEQFF,TGTGCCAGCAGCCAGGGACTAGCGGCTGAGCAGTTCTTC
few,TRBV7-9,TRBJ1-5,TRBD1,CASSRGTGGTQPQHF,TGTGCCAGCAGCCGCGGGACAGGGGGCACTCAGCCCCAGCATTTT
NA,TRBV7-6,TRBJ1-3,TRBD1,CASSLITQGAGNTIYF,TGTGCCAGCAGCCTAATTACACAGGGGGCTGGAAACACCATATATTTT
NA,TRBV25-1,TRBJ2-2,NA,CASSTSQRATGELFF,TGTGCCAGCAGTACTAGCCAGAGGGCCACCGGGGAGCTGTTTTTT
NA,TRBV28,TRBJ2-7,TRBD1,CASGHSGTGKISGQYF,TGTGCCAGCGGTCATTCCGGGACAGGGAAAATAAGCGGGCAGTACTTC
NA,TRBV27,TRBJ1-1,NA,CASSLMRANTEAFF,TGTGCCAGCAGTTTAATGCGGGCGAACACTGAAGCTTTCTTT
NA,TRBV2,TRBJ1-5,NA,CASSWDPPLTQHF,TGTGCCAGCAGTTGGGACCCCCCGTTAACCCAGCATTTT
NA,TRBV4-1,TRBJ2-2,NA,CASSQGLANTGELFF,TGCGCCAGCAGCCAAGGACTGGCGAACACCGGGGAGCTGTTTTTT
NA,TRBV7-3,TRBJ2-1,TRBD2,CASSLRAASGRANEQFF,TGTGCCAGCAGCTTACGGGCAGCTAGCGGGAGGGCCAATGAGCAGTTCTTC
NA,TRBV7-3,TRBJ1-1,NA,CASSPGRSEEAFF,TGTGCCAGCAGCCCCGGACGGAGTGAAGAGGCTTTCTTT
NA,TRBV5-4,TRBJ2-7,NA,CASSLGPSGYEQYF,TGTGCCAGCAGCTTAGGACCTTCGGGCTACGAGCAGTACTTC
NA,TRBV27,TRBJ1-6,TRBD1,CASRFGDRGQYSPLHF,TGTGCCAGCAGGTTCGGGGACAGGGGGCAATATTCACCCCTCCACTTT
NA,TRBV30,TRBJ1-1,TRBD1,CAWGQGSSAFF,TGTGCCTGGGGACAGGGTTCATCCGCTTTCTTT
NA,TRBV28,TRBJ1-6,NA,CASSLQGIDNSPLHF,TGTGCCAGCAGTTTACAGGGAATTGACAATTCACCCCTCCACTTT
NA,TRBV7-2,TRBJ2-7,TRBD2,CASSPGRLAGAYEQYF,TGTGCCAGCAGCCCAGGGAGACTAGCGGGAGCTTACGAGCAGTACTTC
NA,TRBV11-3,TRBJ2-1,TRBD2,CASSFLGLPEQFF,TGTGCCAGCAGCTTCTTGGGACTACCTGAGCAGTTCTTC
NA,TRBV19,TRBJ1-4,TRBD1,CASSILRQGPNEKLFF,TGTGCCAGTAGTATCCTCCGACAGGGTCCTAATGAAAAACTGTTTTTT
once,TRBV18,TRBJ2-7,TRBD2,CASSPPISGKTAQYF,TGTGCCAGCTCACCACCGATCAGCGGGAAGACCGCGCAGTACTTC
NA,TRBV2,TRBJ2-7,NA,CASKSGLPTYEQYF,TGTGCCAGCAAATCGGGACTCCCGACCTACGAGCAGTACTTC
NA,TRBV7-2,TRBJ2-7,NA,CASSFEVPRSVSSYEQYF,TGTGCCAGCAGCTTTGAGGTACCGAGGTCGGTGAGCTCCTACGAGCAGTACTTC
NA,TRBV11-3,TRBJ2-3,NA,CASSLGDRMTSTDTQYF,TGTGCCAGCAGCTTAGGGGATCGCATGACTAGCACAGATACGCAGTATTTT
once,TRBV19,TRBJ1-2,TRBD1,CASRGQGTLSGYGYTF,TGTGCCAGCCGGGGACAGGGAACTCTCTCCGGCTATGGCTACACCTTC
NA,TRBV7-6,TRBJ2-3,NA,CASSDRTDTQYF,TGTGCCAGCAGCGATAGGACAGATACGCAGTATTTT
NA,TRBV7-2,TRBJ1-5,NA,CASSLGVSNQPQHF,TGTGCCAGCAGCTTGGGGGTTAGCAATCAGCCCCAGCATTTT
NA,TRBV27,TRBJ1-2,NA,CASRGPGFYGYTF,TGTGCCAGCCGTGGACCAGGGTTCTATGGCTACACCTTC
NA,TRBV28,TRBJ2-1,TRBD2,CASSFGGRAYSNEQFF,TGTGCCAGCAGTTTTGGCGGGAGGGCCTATAGTAATGAGCAGTTCTTC
NA,TRBV14,TRBJ1-1,NA,CASSLRRSNTEAFF,TGTGCCAGCAGCCTCAGGAGGTCGAACACTGAAGCTTTCTTT
NA,TRBV28,TRBJ1-4,TRBD1,CASITSPGQRSNSNEKLFF,TGTGCCAGCATCACCTCCCCGGGACAGAGAAGCAACTCTAATGAAAAACTGTTTTTT
NA,TRBV7-3,TRBJ2-7,NA,CASRSTGRSYEQYF,TGTGCCAGCAGGTCTACGGGACGGTCCTACGAGCAGTACTTC